One and the same sample provided the 30 T cell receptor beta chains below, sequenced in a study of identical twins. From the 5' RACE reads, TCRdb called clonotypes with MiXCR, one entry per CDR3 protein. The sample has 700,000 or so distinct CDR3 sequences, 8.5% to 9% seen once. The same data also went into a second study, on yellow fever vaccine responses in identical twins.

Sample: PBMCs. The receptors were sampled from a woman aged 18 to 35 in good health.

This clonotype was seen repeatedly, ten times or more. This CDR3 reads CSVGLAGLEQFF. The CDR3 nucleotides read TGCAGCGTGGGACTAGCGGGTCTTGAGCAGTTCTTC. The gene calls are TRBV29-1 and TRBJ2-1, with 12 nucleotides matching TRBD2. The CDR3 totals 12 residues. The trim removed 6 bases at V and 9 bases at J, leaving 3 bases unmatched. Germline lookup yields CDR1 SQVTM and CDR2 ANQGSEA.

The table lists this clonotype with many counts. The gene calls are TRBV5-1 and TRBJ2-7; the D gene is possibly TRBD2 (6 bases). The CDR3 totals 13 residues. Germline V gives CDR1 SGHRS, CDR2 YFSETQ. Trimming took 4 bases from V and 3 from J, leaving 11 bases between them. The CDR3 region has the DNA TGCGCCAGCAGCCCCGGGGGTCACTACGAGCAGTACTTC. Translation: CASSPGGHYEQYF.

The J gene is TRBJ1-5, the V gene TRBV19, with 10 positions matching TRBD1. Unmatched junction bases numbered 7, after V lost 6 bases and J lost 2 bases. CDR1 and CDR2 (germline): LNHDA, SQIVND (reference sequence). This CDR3 region has 16 residues. The DNA of the CDR3 is TGTGCCAGTAGCCGACAGGGGGCGGAGGGCAATCAGCCCCAGCATTTT. Its protein is CASSRQGAEGNQPQHF.

This clonotype was picked up a small number of times. The rearrangement links TRBV7-9 to TRBJ2-1; the D call may be TRBD1 or TRBD2 (5 bases each). The germline V and J ends were trimmed by 6 bases and 8 bases, with 14 bases remaining between them. Germline CDR1 and CDR2: SEHNR and FQNEAQ (reference sequence). The CDR3 extends over 13 amino acids. The CDR3 DNA follows: TGTGCCAGCAGACTAGGGGTAATCTATGAGCAGTTCTTC. Amino acids: CASRLGVIYEQFF. Drawing the rest from reference TRBV7-9 and TRBJ2-1, the complete variable domain is DTGVSQNPRHKITKRGQNVTFRCDPISEHNRLYWYRQTLGQGPEFLTYFQNEAQLEKSRLLSDRFSAERPKGSFSTLEIQRTEQGDSAMYLCASRLGVIYEQFFGPGTRLTVL.

This clonotype was seen only a few times. The chain carries TRBV12-3 or TRBV12-4 and TRBJ1-2; 7 bases map to TRBD1. Losses at the gene ends were 5 bases for V and 5 bases for J; bases not matched to a gene: 5. The CDR3 has 13 amino acids. In nucleotides, the CDR3 is TGTGCCAGCAGTGGGACAGCTACATATGGCTACACCTTC. Translation gives CASSGTATYGYTF.

This clonotype was picked up a small number of times. The V gene is TRBV3-1, the J gene TRBJ1-4; D unresolved. V lost 4 bases and J lost 4, with 10 bases in between. The CDR3 has 14 amino acids. Germline V gene sequence: CDR1 LGHDT, CDR2 YNNKEL (reference sequence). The CDR3 loop is CASSPLGNNEKLFF. In DNA, the CDR3 is TGTGCCAGCAGCCCACTTGGGAATAATGAAAAACTGTTTTTT.

This clonotype occurred a few times. The chain joins TRBV19 to TRBJ2-4, with D perhaps given as TRBD1 or TRBD2 (5 bases each). CDR3 length: 12 residues. Trimming took 1 base from V and 8 from J, leaving 6 bases between them. Germline V gene data show CDR1 as LNHDA and CDR2 as SQIVND (reference sequence). DNA for the CDR3: TGTGCCAGTAGTATAGGAGGGGACATTCAGTACTTC. Protein sequence: CASSIGGDIQYF.

The chain has TRBV29-1 and TRBJ1-1; D unresolved. Germline loops: CDR1 SQVTM, CDR2 ANQGSEA. CDR3 length equals 8 residues. The chain's CDR3 is CSDGKAFF. CDR3 bases: TGCAGTGACGGAAAAGCTTTCTTT.

The chain uses TRBV7-2 and TRBJ2-6; tentatively, D is TRBD2 (6 bases). CDR3 length: 16 residues. Trimming removed 5 bases from V and 0 bases from J, with 11 bases in between. The germline V gene has CDR1 SGHTA and CDR2 FQGNSA. CDR3 DNA: TGTGCCAGCAGCCGGGAGTTCCGCTCTGGGGCCAACGTCCTGACTTTC. As protein: CASSREFRSGANVLTF.

The chain links TRBV3-1 to TRBJ2-7, with D perhaps given as TRBD1 or TRBD2 (6 bases each). Germline V gives CDR1 LGHDT, CDR2 YNNKEL (reference sequence). V shed 2 bases and J shed 7 bases, with 15 bases lying between them. The length of the CDR3 is 14 residues. The CDR3 DNA sequence: TGTGCCAGCAGCCAACGGGGGCACGTGGAAGAGCAGTACTTC. Encoded protein: CASSQRGHVEEQYF.

This clonotype was seen more than once but under ten times. The chain recombines TRBV20-1 with TRBJ1-2; tentatively, D is TRBD1 (6 bases). Trimming removed 3 bases at V and 2 bases at J, with 10 bases between. CDR1 is DFQATT and CDR2 is SNEGSKA in the germline V gene (reference sequence). This CDR3 spans 13 amino acids. The CDR3 DNA sequence: TGCAGTGCTAGTAAACAGGGAAACTATGGCTACACCTTC. It codes for CSASKQGNYGYTF.

The chain joins TRBV28 to TRBJ2-7; the D gene is possibly TRBD2 (6 bases). From germline, CDR1 is MDHEN and CDR2 SYDVKM. Between the trimmed V and J ends, which lost 4 bases and 9 bases, there was a span of 28 bases. This CDR3 is 17 amino acids long. Here the CDR3 reads CASSWPRDSTPPSGQYF. DNA for the CDR3: TGTGCCAGCAGTTGGCCCCGGGACTCGACACCACCTTCTGGGCAGTACTTC.

The chain links TRBV29-1 to TRBJ2-7; the D gene is possibly TRBD1 (6 bases). Germline V gives CDR1 SQVTM, CDR2 ANQGSEA. Trimming shortened V by 7 bases and J by 8 bases, and 15 bases separated the two germline ends. This CDR3 comprises 11 residues. The CDR3 sequence: CSGWTASQQYF. The CDR3 DNA follows: TGCAGCGGGTGGACAGCCTCCCAGCAGTACTTC.

The gene calls are TRBV7-2 and TRBJ2-3; 11 nucleotides line up with TRBD1. The germline V gene has CDR1 SGHTA and CDR2 FQGNSA. The V and J ends lost 5 bases and 4 bases, in that order; junction bases with no gene match: 5. The CDR3 extends over 15 amino acids. The CDR3 sequence is CASSAGQGAPDTQYF. Here the CDR3 DNA reads TGTGCCAGCAGCGCCGGACAGGGGGCTCCAGATACGCAGTATTTT.

This clonotype was counted between two and nine times. The chain links TRBV10-1 to TRBJ2-1, with 7 bases fitting TRBD1. Germline V gene lookup returns CDR1 WNHNN and CDR2 SYGVQD (reference sequence). After removal of 2 bases from V and 2 bases from J, the junction contained 3 bases not matched to a gene. The CDR3 sequence is 15 residues long. The CDR3 spells CASSEEGAPYNEQFF. As DNA, the CDR3 is TGCGCCAGCAGTGAGGAGGGGGCGCCCTACAATGAGCAGTTCTTC.

At least ten counts were recorded for this clonotype. The rearrangement uses TRBV10-3 and TRBJ2-3; possible D gene TRBD2, 6 bases. The germline V and J ends were trimmed by 9 bases and 2 bases, with 15 bases remaining between them. The CDR3 loop spans 14 amino acids. Germline V gene data show CDR1 as ENHRY and CDR2 as SYGVKD. CDR3 DNA sequence: TGTGCCATGCGGGAACGTGGGGCCACAGATACGCAGTATTTT. Translation: CAMRERGATDTQYF.

This clonotype appeared a few times. The J gene is TRBJ2-5, the V gene TRBV6-2 or TRBV6-3; 10 bases map to TRBD2. CDR1 is MNHEY, CDR2 SVGEGT, per germline. With 6 bases clipped from V and 5 bases from J, the junction kept 9 bases outside the gene matches. There are 15 residues in the CDR3. CDR3 loop: CASRGLASLAETQYF. CDR3 in DNA: TGTGCCAGCAGGGGACTAGCGTCCTTAGCGGAGACCCAGTACTTC.

This clonotype was counted many times. The V and J genes are TRBV10-1 and TRBJ2-1; D perhaps matches TRBD1 (6 bases). The CDR3 covers 14 residues. Trimming left V 4 bases short and J 7 bases short, with 14 bases between. CDR1 WNHNN and CDR2 SYGVQD come from the germline V gene (reference sequence). The DNA for the CDR3 is TGCGCCAGCAGTGGGCAGGGGAATCGGAATGAGCAGTTCTTC. Protein sequence: CASSGQGNRNEQFF.

The V and J genes are TRBV6-2 or TRBV6-3 and TRBJ1-1; D may be TRBD1 (5 bases). This CDR3 comprises 13 residues. CDR1 is MNHEY, CDR2 SVGEGT, per germline. The ends were cut back, 2 bases at V and 4 bases at J, with 8 bases in the middle. The chain's CDR3 is CASSYGDGTEAFF. DNA of the CDR3: TGTGCCAGCAGTTACGGGGACGGCACTGAAGCTTTCTTT.

This clonotype has just a few counts. The chain has TRBV29-1 and TRBJ2-7; TRBD1 matches 7 bases. Germline V gene sequence: CDR1 SQVTM, CDR2 ANQGSEA. The CDR3 totals 13 residues. The junction had 13 bases not matched to a gene; V was cut back by 7 bases and J by 7 bases. CDR3 residues: CSGRYTGEGEQYF. CDR3 nucleotide sequence: TGCAGCGGCAGATATACAGGGGAAGGGGAGCAGTACTTC.

The rearrangement links TRBV20-1 to TRBJ2-7; the D is unclear. Germline V CDR1 and CDR2: DFQATT, SNEGSKA (reference sequence). CDR3 length: 11 residues. The V end lost 5 bases, the J end lost 2 bases, and 7 bases lay between the germline ends. The DNA of the CDR3 is TGCAGTGCTTCGGTCCCCTACGAGCAGTACTTC. It translates to CSASVPYEQYF.

This clonotype was seen more than once but under ten times. The V and J genes are TRBV14 and TRBJ2-7; tentatively, D is TRBD1 or TRBD2 (6 bases each). V gave up 3 bases and J gave up 6 bases, with 15 bases separating them. CDR1 is SGHDN, CDR2 FVKESK, per germline. The CDR3 is 14 residues long. The CDR3 nucleotides are TGTGCCAGCAGCCACGGAGACCGGGGGCGCGAGCAGTACTTC. Translating gives CASSHGDRGREQYF.

The rearrangement joins TRBV12-3 or TRBV12-4 to TRBJ1-1; perhaps TRBD1 as D (5 bases). This CDR3 spans 11 amino acids. V was shortened by 4 bases and J by 7 bases, with 7 bases between the two germline ends. CDR3 loop: CASSSGFEAFF. The CDR3 DNA is TGTGCCAGCAGTTCAGGGTTTGAAGCTTTCTTT.

This clonotype was counted only a few times. In DNA form, the CDR3 reads TGCAGTGCTAGAGGGGTAGGGGCGCGCAAGGGCTATGGCTACACCTTC. Amino acids: CSARGVGARKGYGYTF. V usage is TRBV20-1 and J usage is TRBJ1-2, with D perhaps TRBD1 (5 bases). The CDR3 length is 16 residues. Per the germline V gene, CDR1 is DFQATT and CDR2 is SNEGSKA (reference sequence). The V end was cut by 1 base, the J end by 4 bases, with 19 bases between.

Many counts were recorded for this clonotype. V gene TRBV29-1 combines with J gene TRBJ2-5; D not resolved. The length of the CDR3 is 11 residues. Germline lookup yields CDR1 SQVTM and CDR2 ANQGSEA. V shed 8 bases and J shed 1 base, with 8 bases lying between them. The CDR3 reads CSLGIQETQYF. CDR3 DNA sequence: TGCAGCCTTGGTATCCAAGAGACCCAGTACTTC.

CDR3 in amino acids: CASSSTGTGDYEQYF. Written as DNA, the CDR3 is TGTGCCAGCAGCTCGACCGGGACAGGAGACTACGAGCAGTACTTC. The rearrangement links TRBV7-9 to TRBJ2-7, with 8 bases that match TRBD1. Per the germline V gene, CDR1 is SEHNR and CDR2 is FQNEAQ (reference sequence). The CDR3 sequence is 15 residues long. J was trimmed by 3 bases and V by 4 bases; bases with no gene match: 8.

V gene TRBV7-6 combines with J gene TRBJ2-1; D is ambiguous. The CDR3 is made up of 16 amino acids. V lost 3 bases and J lost 3, with 15 bases in between. CDR1 and CDR2 (germline): SGHVS, FNYEAQ. The CDR3 coding sequence is TGTGCCAGCAGCTTGATATTAGCTGGTAACTACAATGAGCAGTTCTTC. Protein sequence: CASSLILAGNYNEQFF.

In this sample, this clonotype turned up a few times. This chain links TRBV18 with TRBJ1-1; D unresolved. V lost 4 bases and J lost 4, with 7 bases in between. The CDR3 consists of 12 residues. Germline CDR1 KGHSH, CDR2 LQKENI. The CDR3 region has the DNA TGTGCCAGCTCACGGTCAGGCACTGAAGCTTTCTTT. Translated: CASSRSGTEAFF.

The gene calls are TRBV7-2 and TRBJ2-7; no clear D gene. Germline CDR1 SGHTA, CDR2 FQGNSA. With 6 bases removed from V and 6 bases from J, the gap between germline ends came to 12 bases. The CDR3 is 12 residues long. The CDR3 loop reads CASSINKGEQYF. The CDR3 DNA reads TGTGCCAGCAGTATTAACAAGGGCGAGCAGTACTTC.

This clonotype was seen at least ten times. The chain joins TRBV10-3 to TRBJ1-1; tentative D call: TRBD1 (5 bases). The CDR3 is 12 residues long. The germline CDR1 and CDR2 sequences are ENHRY and SYGVKD. Trimming removed 6 bases at V and 6 bases at J, with 11 bases between. CDR3 sequence reads: CAISDRGAEAFF. The CDR3 nucleotides read TGTGCCATCAGCGATCGGGGGGCTGAAGCTTTCTTT.